This TCR beta chain was identified in a study of OX40 agonist ivuxolimab in advanced cancers. The CDR3 runs to 18 residues. After removal of 2 bases from V and 4 bases from J, the junction contained 10 bases not matched to a gene. Germline CDR1 is KGHSH and CDR2 is LQKENI. Profiling relied on immunoSEQ multiplex PCR, and the TCRdb table lists in-frame clones only, not all of them. Of more than 70,000 clones detected, about 90% appear once; the ten largest clones hold approximately 3%. The sample consisted of CD4+ or CD8+ T cells sorted from blood, taken in a trial of the OX40 agonist ivuxolimab. The clonotype was recovered from an adult with an advanced solid tumor such as melanoma, head and neck, liver or kidney cancer. J is TRBJ2-2 and V is TRBV18, with TRBD2 identical over 10 bases. CDR3 in amino acids: CASSPRLAGAILTGELFF. In nucleotides, the CDR3 is TGTGCCAGCTCACCAAGGCTAGCGGGGGCCATCCTCACCGGGGAGCTGTTTTTT.